A selection of T cell receptor beta chains follows, all from one sample in a study of control samples from healthy donors and cancer patients. The table came from immunoSEQ multiplex PCR; TCRdb's copy has only in-frame clones and leaves some out. The sample has about 160,000 clones, just under 95% seen once. Sequencing was carried out using blood. The receptors come from a woman between 55 and 75 years old in good health. The CDR3 runs from the conserved cysteine through the conserved F or W. The D gene is left open where the match is weak. Rows give clone size only sometimes, using once, few, many, or a class for an expanded clone.

cdr3_length	clone_size	v_call	j_call	d_call	cdr3_aa	cdr3_nt
14	.	TRBV21-1	TRBJ1-1	.	CASSKVSGRTEAFF	TGTGCCAGCAGCAAAGTTTCAGGGAGGACTGAAGCTTTCTTT
14	once	TRBV6-2/TRBV6-3	TRBJ1-2	.	CASSRQILNYGYTF	TGTGCCAGCAGCCGACAGATACTTAACTATGGCTACACCTTC
18	.	TRBV5-1	TRBJ2-2	TRBD1	CASSLPPYRGSNTGELFF	TGCGCCAGCAGCTTGCCGCCCTACAGGGGCTCGAACACCGGGGAGCTGTTTTTT
15	once	TRBV5-6	TRBJ1-3	TRBD1	CASSATGAPQNTIYF	TGTGCCAGCAGCGCGACAGGGGCTCCTCAAAACACCATATATTTT
12	.	TRBV10-2	TRBJ2-2	.	CASSESGGELFF	TGCGCCAGCAGTGAGTCAGGCGGGGAGCTGTTTTTT
16	.	TRBV14	TRBJ1-4	TRBD1	CASSPGQGEINEKLFF	TGTGCCAGCAGCCCAGGGCAGGGGGAGATTAATGAAAAACTGTTTTTT
13	.	TRBV2	TRBJ2-7	.	CASSVYLHYEQYF	TGTGCCAGCAGTGTTTATCTCCACTACGAGCAGTACTTC
11	.	TRBV6-6	TRBJ1-6	.	CASSNNSPLHF	TGTGCCAGCAGCAATAATTCACCCCTCCACTTT
15	.	TRBV5-6	TRBJ2-1	TRBD1	CASSPDRVGHNEQFF	TGTGCCAGCAGCCCCGACAGGGTTGGGCACAATGAGCAGTTCTTC
16	.	TRBV5-6	TRBJ2-3	.	CASSLGAGTLTDTQYF	TGTGCCAGCAGCTTGGGGGCCGGGACCCTCACAGATACGCAGTATTTT
14	.	TRBV27	TRBJ1-2	TRBD1	CASSLSGTVYGYTF	TGTGCCAGCAGTTTATCCGGGACAGTCTATGGCTACACCTTC
18	.	TRBV19	TRBJ1-2	.	CASSIRNPYGDANYGYTF	TGTGCCAGTAGTATCCGAAATCCATACGGGGACGCTAACTATGGCTACACCTTC
14	.	TRBV5-1	TRBJ2-7	.	CASSLGRGPYEQYF	TGCGCCAGCAGCTTAGGCAGGGGACCCTACGAGCAGTACTTC
18	once	TRBV19	TRBJ2-6	TRBD1	CASSSRDSAAAGANVLTF	TGTGCCAGTAGTTCAAGGGACAGTGCGGCTGCTGGGGCCAACGTCCTGACTTTC
13	.	TRBV27	TRBJ1-3	.	CASSLYWGNTIYF	TGTGCCAGCAGTTTATATTGGGGAAACACCATATATTTT
17	once	TRBV7-2	TRBJ1-4	TRBD1	CASSYPGQPGTNEKLFF	TGTGCCAGCAGCTATCCGGGACAGCCCGGCACTAATGAAAAACTGTTTTTT
15	.	TRBV5-5	TRBJ2-1	TRBD1	CASSAWQGDYNEQFF	TGTGCCAGCAGCGCGTGGCAGGGGGACTACAATGAGCAGTTCTTC
14	.	TRBV5-6	TRBJ1-3	.	CASSLQISGNTIYF	TGTGCCAGCAGCTTGCAGATCTCTGGAAACACCATATATTTT
16	.	TRBV7-2	TRBJ2-1	TRBD2	CASSLPRAGGTNEQFF	TGTGCCAGCAGCTTACCGAGGGCGGGGGGGACCAATGAGCAGTTCTTC
12	.	TRBV19	TRBJ2-5	.	CASRGFQETQYF	TGTGCCAGTAGGGGATTTCAAGAGACCCAGTACTTC
17	.	TRBV25-1	TRBJ1-3	TRBD1	CASSPWTGGVSGNTIYF	TGTGCCAGCAGTCCGTGGACAGGAGGGGTCTCTGGAAACACCATATATTTT
12	.	TRBV21-1	TRBJ1-1	.	CASSKRNTEAFF	TGTGCCAGCAGCAAACGGAACACTGAAGCTTTCTTT
14	.	TRBV11-2	TRBJ2-1	.	CASRRETAYNEQFF	TGTGCCAGCCGTCGAGAAACGGCCTACAATGAGCAGTTCTTC
16	once	TRBV19	TRBJ2-3	.	CASSWIALGNTDTQYF	TGTGCCAGTAGTTGGATAGCTCTAGGGAACACAGATACGCAGTATTTT
16	.	TRBV5-1	TRBJ2-1	TRBD2	CASSPVASGEGGEQFF	TGCGCCAGCAGCCCGGTTGCTAGCGGGGAGGGGGGGGAGCAGTTCTTC
16	.	TRBV4-1	TRBJ2-3	TRBD2	CASSPSGAGGTDTQYF	TGCGCCAGCAGCCCCAGTGGAGCGGGGGGCACAGATACGCAGTATTTT
15	once	TRBV6-6	TRBJ1-3	.	CASSYPRGSGNTIYF	TGTGCCAGCAGTTACCCCCGGGGCTCCGGAAACACCATATATTTT